A selection of T cell receptor beta chains follows, all from one sample in a study of shared clonotypes between healthy human individuals. Sequencing was performed with immunoSEQ multiplex PCR; in TCRdb, only in-frame clones are kept and a portion is missing. The profile shows around 600,000 clones, around 95% of them singletons. Sequenced input: naive CD8+ T cells sorted from blood. The origin of the receptors is a woman in her 30s in good health. Both conserved end residues are part of each CDR3. A D gene is named only where the DNA matches it firmly. Size values are once, few and many counts, or a class for expanded clones, and some rows have none.

len,j_gene,d_gene,abundance,v_gene,CDR3aa,CDR3nt
16,TRBJ2-3,-,-,TRBV28,CASSFLSPTSTDTQYF,TGTGCCAGCAGTTTCCTCTCACCGACCAGCACAGATACGCAGTATTTT
14,TRBJ2-7,-,-,TRBV14,CASSQPAKTYEQYF,TGTGCCAGCAGCCAACCCGCCAAAACGTACGAGCAGTACTTC
15,TRBJ2-1,TRBD2,-,TRBV10-1,CASSELAGGPNEQFF,TGCGCCAGCAGTGAACTAGCGGGAGGGCCAAATGAGCAGTTCTTC
15,TRBJ1-2,TRBD1,few,TRBV9,CASSGRQGKYYGYTF,TGTGCCAGCAGCGGAAGACAGGGAAAATACTATGGCTACACCTTC
14,TRBJ1-3,-,-,TRBV5-4,CASSLGVAGNTIYF,TGTGCCAGCAGCTTGGGGGTGGCTGGAAACACCATATATTTT
14,TRBJ2-1,-,-,TRBV5-6,CASSSDSSYNEQFF,TGTGCCAGCAGCTCTGACAGCTCCTACAATGAGCAGTTCTTC
13,TRBJ2-7,-,-,TRBV15,CATSSDTLWEQYF,TGTGCCACCAGCAGCGATACTTTGTGGGAGCAGTACTTC
15,TRBJ2-1,-,-,TRBV28,CASSFYSDEDNEQFF,TGTGCCAGCAGTTTTTACTCGGACGAAGACAATGAGCAGTTCTTC
12,TRBJ2-3,-,-,TRBV2,CAGGDPSKTQYF,TGTGCCGGGGGAGACCCCTCAAAGACGCAGTATTTT
14,TRBJ2-7,-,-,TRBV5-6,CASSLAGTAYEQYF,TGTGCCAGCAGCTTGGCCGGGACGGCGTACGAGCAGTACTTC
14,TRBJ2-1,-,-,TRBV28,CATSPQSSYNEQFF,TGTGCCACCTCCCCCCAGAGCTCCTACAATGAGCAGTTCTTC
19,TRBJ2-7,TRBD2,-,TRBV6-8,CASSPGLAGEKGISYEQYF,TGTGCCAGTTCACCGGGACTAGCGGGAGAAAAAGGAATCTCCTACGAGCAGTACTTC
15,TRBJ2-1,-,-,TRBV5-4,CASRPDRIAYNEQFF,TGTGCCAGCAGACCTGACAGAATTGCATACAATGAGCAGTTCTTC
15,TRBJ2-7,TRBD2,-,TRBV5-4,CASSSTSGRFYEQYF,TGTGCCAGCAGCTCCACTAGCGGGAGATTTTACGAGCAGTACTTC
13,TRBJ1-1,-,-,TRBV6-5,CASSYVWNTEAFF,TGTGCCAGCAGTTACGTGTGGAACACTGAAGCTTTCTTT
16,TRBJ1-5,-,-,TRBV28,CASSLWGWTANQPQHF,TGTGCCAGCAGTTTATGGGGGTGGACAGCTAATCAGCCCCAGCATTTT
17,TRBJ2-1,-,-,TRBV9,CASSVEGDLAVKGEQFF,TGTGCCAGCAGCGTAGAAGGGGACCTAGCCGTGAAGGGGGAGCAGTTCTTC
14,TRBJ1-3,TRBD1,-,TRBV5-1,CASSLGQGGNTIYF,TGCGCCAGCAGCTTGGGACAGGGTGGAAACACCATATATTTT
14,TRBJ1-2,-,-,TRBV28,CASSLGEVWNGYTF,TGTGCCAGCAGTTTGGGGGAAGTGTGGAATGGCTACACCTTC
12,TRBJ1-2,-,-,TRBV19,CASSTRNYGYTF,TGTGCCAGTAGTACGCGGAACTATGGCTACACCTTC
17,TRBJ1-1,TRBD1,-,TRBV6-1,CASSADPIRQGLTEAFF,TGTGCCAGCAGTGCTGACCCCATTCGACAGGGACTTACTGAAGCTTTCTTT
17,TRBJ2-1,TRBD2,-,TRBV9,CASSVVAERERDNEQFF,TGTGCCAGCAGCGTAGTGGCGGAGCGGGAGCGGGACAATGAGCAGTTCTTC
13,TRBJ2-7,-,-,TRBV11-2,CASSPSLSHEQYF,TGTGCCAGCAGCCCATCCCTGTCCCACGAGCAGTACTTC
15,TRBJ2-7,-,once,TRBV28,CASSPRYGGPYEQYF,TGTGCCAGCAGCCCCCGGTACGGGGGACCGTACGAGCAGTACTTC
13,TRBJ2-7,TRBD1,-,TRBV7-6,CASSLGQGDEQYF,TGTGCCAGCAGCTTAGGACAGGGCGACGAGCAGTACTTC
10,TRBJ2-7,-,once,TRBV29-1,CSVKGVEQYF,TGCAGCGTTAAAGGTGTCGAGCAGTACTTC